This T cell receptor beta chain was captured in a study of CD8+ T cells in alopecia areata. This clone showed up just a few times. Its antigen is as yet unknown. Once RNA had been extracted, it was reverse transcribed into cDNA to act as the sequencing template. Sequencing used immunoSEQ multiplex PCR; TCRdb keeps in-frame clones, though not all of them. The table records more than 200,000 clones, 43% of them present only once. Looked up from germline, CDR1 is SQVTM and CDR2 is ANQGSEA. V was cut by 4 bases and J by 6 bases, with 22 bases left in between. The CDR3 loop spans 15 amino acids. Study results and caveats: Tofacitinib delivered significant drops in scalp clonality and in expanded CD8+ clones among the top 100. For lesional scalp, especially alopecia totalis/universalis, clonality was higher than in normal scalp. Mice showed TCR sharing more clearly than patients did, possibly owing to HLA.

Treatment defined: oral pan-JAK inhibitor, 5-10 mg twice daily. Both peripheral blood and punch biopsies of lesional scalp skin were obtained from patients who had alopecia areata. The sample here was CD4+ T cells sorted from blood, taken around week 37, from a patient treated with tofacitinib. The chain has TRBV29-1 and TRBJ2-7; D is undetermined. The receptor's source is a human donor with alopecia areata. The CDR3 reads CSVVFGARQRGEQYF. The CDR3 nucleotides are TGCAGCGTTGTGTTCGGCGCCCGCCAGAGAGGCGAGCAGTACTTC.